The 28 T cell receptor beta chains presented below share a single source sample, sequenced in a study of CD8 T cells in Susac syndrome. With random hexamers, reverse transcription was performed on about 0.5 to 1 ug of RNA. One entry per CDR3 protein, called by TCRdb with MiXCR from the immunoSEQ multiplex PCR reads. Counted here are roughly 200,000 distinct CDR3 sequences, 95% occurring once; the ten biggest clones make up about 0.094%. Input material: CD4+ T cells from PBMCs. The origin of the receptors is a human donor in good health.

The sample holds one count of this clonotype. The chain uses TRBV7-9 and TRBJ2-3; TRBD2 is a possible D gene (7 bases). There are 14 residues in the CDR3. Between the trimmed V and J ends, which lost 11 bases and 0 bases, there was a span of 15 bases. Germline V lookup: CDR1 SEHNR, CDR2 FQNEAQ (reference sequence). Written as DNA, the CDR3 is TGTGCCGTCAGCGGGACACACAGCACAGATACGCAGTATTTT. Amino acid sequence: CAVSGTHSTDTQYF.

This clonotype appeared once. The chain links TRBV2 to TRBJ2-1, with 8 nucleotides matching TRBD1. Germline V lookup: CDR1 SNHLY, CDR2 FYNNEI. This CDR3 spans 14 amino acids. After removal of 4 bases from V and 4 bases from J, the junction contained 3 bases not matched to a gene. CDR3 residues: CASSGRTGYNEQFF. The CDR3, as DNA: TGTGCCAGCAGTGGCAGGACAGGGTACAATGAGCAGTTCTTC.

The chain employs TRBV5-1 and TRBJ2-1; D tentatively reads TRBD1 or TRBD2 (5 bases each). The CDR3 is 15 amino acids. V lost 4 bases and J 7 bases, leaving 18 bases between the germline ends. Germline CDR1 and CDR2: SGHRS and YFSETQ. CDR3 amino acids: CASSLGTARSNEQFF. CDR3 in DNA: TGCGCCAGCAGCCTCGGGACGGCTCGCTCGAATGAGCAGTTCTTC.

The J gene is TRBJ2-1, the V gene TRBV6-5; 10 nucleotides line up with TRBD2. The CDR3 spans 13 residues. V lost 8 bases, J lost 8 bases, and 6 bases stayed unmatched. CDR1 and CDR2 from the germline V gene are MNHEY and SVGAGI. The CDR3 reads CASGKREGDEQFF. The DNA for the CDR3 is TGTGCCAGCGGGAAGCGGGAGGGAGATGAGCAGTTCTTC.

This chain joins TRBV7-2 and TRBJ2-1, with a possible D match to TRBD1 (5 bases). Trimming cost V 6 bases and J 12 bases, with 12 bases left between them. The germline V gene encodes CDR1 SGHTA and CDR2 FQGNSA. CDR3 size: 11 residues. This CDR3 is CASSARAGQFF. Written as DNA, the CDR3 is TGTGCCAGCAGTGCCAGGGCTGGGCAGTTCTTC.

This chain uses TRBV6-2 or TRBV6-3 with TRBJ2-1; D uncertain. The CDR3 runs 11 residues. The ends were cut back, 6 bases at V and 10 bases at J, with 10 bases in the middle. Germline loops: CDR1 MNHEY, CDR2 SVGEGT. The CDR3 region is CASSVGWEQFF. CDR3 coding DNA: TGTGCCAGCAGCGTTGGGTGGGAGCAGTTCTTC.

The rearrangement joins TRBV5-6 to TRBJ1-1; D not resolved. V gave up 4 bases and J gave up 1 base, with 5 bases separating them. This CDR3 region has 12 residues. CDR1 is SGHDT, CDR2 YYEEEE, per germline. CDR3 nucleotide sequence: TGTGCCAGCAGCCGGGGGAACACTGAAGCTTTCTTT. The encoded protein is CASSRGNTEAFF.

This clonotype occurred once. This CDR3 reads CASSQDLTTQYF. Here the CDR3 DNA reads TGCGCCAGCAGCCAAGATCTAACAACGCAGTATTTT. The gene calls are TRBV4-3 and TRBJ2-3; no firm D call. The ends were cut back, 0 bases at V and 9 bases at J, with 7 bases in the middle. CDR3 size: 12 residues. Germline assignment: CDR1 LGHNA and CDR2 YSLEER.

The chain recombines TRBV6-2 or TRBV6-3 with TRBJ2-5, with D uncertain. Trimming shortened V by 7 bases and J by 5 bases, and 11 bases separated the two germline ends. The CDR3 is 12 residues long. Germline assignment: CDR1 MNHEY and CDR2 SVGEGT. The CDR3 DNA is TGTGCCAGCATGGACCCCGTGGAGACCCAGTACTTC. It is translated as CASMDPVETQYF.

The chain is built from TRBV20-1 and TRBJ1-1; the match to TRBD1 covers 8 bases. This CDR3 is built from 14 residues. V trimming: 4 bases; J trimming: 9 bases; junction bases outside the gene matches: 13. Looked up from germline, CDR1 is DFQATT and CDR2 is SNEGSKA (reference sequence). This CDR3 is CSATTGTGSPQAFF. In nucleotides, the CDR3 is TGCAGTGCTACAACCGGGACAGGTAGCCCCCAAGCTTTCTTT.

This clonotype has more than one count but fewer than ten. The chain employs TRBV27 and TRBJ2-7, with D perhaps TRBD1 or TRBD2 (5 bases each). This CDR3 has 13 residues. The germline V gene encodes CDR1 MNHEY and CDR2 SMNVEV (reference sequence). V dropped 2 bases and J dropped 2 bases, with 7 bases sitting between them. CDR3 sequence: CASSLRGPYEQYF. CDR3 nucleotides: TGTGCCAGCAGTTTAAGGGGACCCTACGAGCAGTACTTC.

This clonotype was recorded once. V and J are TRBV12-3 or TRBV12-4 and TRBJ1-5; maybe TRBD1 (6 bases). The CDR3 loop spans 15 amino acids. The V end lost 4 bases, the J end lost 2 bases, and 12 bases lay between the germline ends. CDR3 region: CASSSRGWGNQPQHF. CDR3 coding DNA: TGTGCCAGCAGTTCCAGGGGATGGGGCAATCAGCCCCAGCATTTT.

V and J are TRBV3-1 and TRBJ1-4; no definite D call. CDR1 LGHDT and CDR2 YNNKEL come from the germline V gene (reference sequence). V was trimmed by 1 base and J by 8 bases, leaving 11 bases between them. The CDR3 length is 14 residues. This CDR3 is CASSQGYQDEKLFF. The DNA of the CDR3 is TGTGCCAGCAGCCAAGGGTATCAGGACGAAAAACTGTTTTTT.

The count of this clonotype is one. This chain connects TRBV27 to TRBJ1-6; no definite D call. The CDR3 consists of 13 residues. V was clipped by 4 bases and J by 4 bases, with 5 bases between them. Germline V gene sequence: CDR1 MNHEY, CDR2 SMNVEV (reference sequence). The CDR3 nucleotides read TGTGCCAGCAGTTCCGGGTATAATTCACCCCTCCACTTT. This sequence encodes CASSSGYNSPLHF.

This rearrangement joins TRBV20-1 to TRBJ2-7; the match to TRBD2 covers 7 bases. Looked up from germline, CDR1 is DFQATT and CDR2 is SNEGSKA (reference sequence). V was pared by 6 bases and J by 3 bases, with 8 bases of the junction left unmatched. The CDR3 is 13 amino acids. CDR3 residues: CSAGGEAGYEQYV. Here the CDR3 DNA reads TGCAGTGCGGGGGGGGAGGCCGGCTACGAGCAGTACGTC.

The genes are TRBV5-6 and TRBJ2-3; 11 bases map to TRBD2. Germline V CDR1 and CDR2: SGHDT, YYEEEE. J was trimmed by 2 bases and V by 2 bases; bases with no gene match: 7. The length of the CDR3 is 17 residues. The CDR3 sequence: CASSFDTTSGATDTQYF. DNA of the CDR3: TGTGCCAGCAGCTTTGATACGACTAGCGGGGCCACAGATACGCAGTATTTT.

The J gene is TRBJ2-1, the V gene TRBV7-2; D is perhaps TRBD1 (6 bases). The germline gives CDR1 SGHTA, CDR2 FQGNSA. The CDR3 consists of 14 residues. Trimming stripped 1 base from V and 8 bases from J, with 12 bases between. CDR3 in DNA: TGTGCCAGCAGCTTAGAGAGGGGGTGGGATGAGCAGTTCTTC. Its protein is CASSLERGWDEQFF.

This chain connects TRBV29-1 to TRBJ1-2; no reliable D call. Germline CDR1 and CDR2: SQVTM and ANQGSEA. The CDR3 spans 14 residues. Trimming shortened V by 1 base and J by 8 bases, and 17 bases separated the two germline ends. CDR3 nucleotide sequence: TGCAGCGTTGAAGTATCGGTGGTAGGCGGAGGCTACACCTTC. Protein: CSVEVSVVGGGYTF. The full variable domain, completed using reference TRBV29-1 and TRBJ1-2, is SAVISQKPSRDICQRGTSLTIQCQVDSQVTMMFWYRQQPGQSLTLIATANQGSEATYESGFVIDKFPISRPNLTFSTLTVSNMSPEDSSIYLCSVEVSVVGGGYTFGSGTRLTVV.

V usage is TRBV3-1 and J usage is TRBJ1-1; unclear D gene. V gave up 1 base and J gave up 5 bases, with 8 bases separating them. This CDR3 contains 13 residues. The V gene's germline CDR1 is LGHDT and CDR2 YNNKEL (reference sequence). The CDR3: CASSQVVRTEAFF. Written as DNA, the CDR3 is TGTGCCAGCAGCCAAGTGGTGCGAACTGAAGCTTTCTTT.

The V call is TRBV29-1, the J call TRBJ1-2, with 7 positions matching TRBD1. Trimming cost V 0 bases and J 5 bases; bases outside gene matches: 3. The CDR3 has 13 residues. Looked up from germline, CDR1 is SQVTM and CDR2 is ANQGSEA. CDR3 DNA sequence: TGCAGCGTTGAAGATAGACAGGGTTATGGCTACACCTTC. Residues: CSVEDRQGYGYTF.

V is TRBV5-6 and J is TRBJ2-7; D assignment may be TRBD1 or TRBD2 (5 bases each). Trimming stripped 3 bases from V and 4 bases from J, with 14 bases between. Looked up from germline, CDR1 is SGHDT and CDR2 is YYEEEE. There are 14 residues in the CDR3. This chain's CDR3 is CASSSGTGWYEQYF. The CDR3 DNA reads TGTGCCAGCAGCTCAGGGACCGGTTGGTACGAGCAGTACTTC.

CDR3 region: CASSFDDSPLYGGYTF. The CDR3 coding sequence is TGTGCCAGCAGCTTTGACGACAGTCCCCTATATGGCGGCTACACCTTC. The chain combines TRBV7-9 with TRBJ1-2; tentatively, D is TRBD1 (5 bases). The germline V and J ends were trimmed by 3 bases and 8 bases, with 22 bases remaining between them. In germline, CDR1 is SEHNR, CDR2 FQNEAQ (reference sequence). This CDR3 region has 16 residues.

The chain employs TRBV4-3 and TRBJ1-6, with 8 bases identical to TRBD1. CDR1 is LGHNA, CDR2 YSLEER, per germline. V lost 0 bases and J lost 7; bases outside the gene matches: 5. The CDR3 loop spans 16 amino acids. CDR3 sequence: CASSQDIGQGNSPLHF. CDR3 DNA sequence: TGCGCCAGCAGCCAAGATATAGGACAGGGAAATTCACCCCTCCACTTT.

V usage is TRBV7-2 and J usage is TRBJ1-1; D not certain. The V and J ends lost 4 bases and 5 bases respectively, with 14 bases between them. From germline, CDR1 is SGHTA and CDR2 FQGNSA. The length of the CDR3 is 14 residues. Here the CDR3 DNA reads TGTGCCAGCAGCTCAGGCGGTAGGAGGACTGAAGCTTTCTTT. Its translation: CASSSGGRRTEAFF.

The rearrangement joins TRBV3-1 to TRBJ2-3; D is unresolved. The germline V gene encodes CDR1 LGHDT and CDR2 YNNKEL (reference sequence). The CDR3 is 16 residues long. V lost 4 bases and J lost 1, with 15 bases in between. CDR3 sequence (DNA): TGTGCCAGCAGCCCCGTCGGATCAGGAGGCACAGATACGCAGTATTTT. The encoded protein is CASSPVGSGGTDTQYF.

The CDR3: CSVTSDRGWNNEQFF. The CDR3 bases are TGCAGCGTTACCTCGGACAGGGGGTGGAACAATGAGCAGTTCTTC. V usage is TRBV29-1 and J usage is TRBJ2-1; TRBD1 matches 10 bases. The germline V gene has CDR1 SQVTM and CDR2 ANQGSEA. The CDR3 is made up of 15 amino acids. The trim removed 5 bases at V and 5 bases at J, leaving 9 bases unmatched.

The chain combines TRBV29-1 with TRBJ2-7; maybe TRBD1 (5 bases). The length of the CDR3 is 13 residues. The germline V gene has CDR1 SQVTM and CDR2 ANQGSEA. The V end was cut by 6 bases, the J end by 3 bases, with 15 bases between. CDR3 sequence (DNA): TGCAGCGTCGAGTCTTCCAGGGACTACGAGCAGTACGTC. This sequence encodes CSVESSRDYEQYV.

The chain employs TRBV5-1 and TRBJ1-5; D not certain. V shed 3 bases and J shed 1 base, with 11 bases lying between them. Germline CDR1 and CDR2: SGHRS and YFSETQ. This CDR3 spans 15 amino acids. Written as DNA, the CDR3 is TGCGCCAGCAGCTCTTTTGGAGGCAGCAATCAGCCCCAGCATTTT. Translated, it gives CASSSFGGSNQPQHF.